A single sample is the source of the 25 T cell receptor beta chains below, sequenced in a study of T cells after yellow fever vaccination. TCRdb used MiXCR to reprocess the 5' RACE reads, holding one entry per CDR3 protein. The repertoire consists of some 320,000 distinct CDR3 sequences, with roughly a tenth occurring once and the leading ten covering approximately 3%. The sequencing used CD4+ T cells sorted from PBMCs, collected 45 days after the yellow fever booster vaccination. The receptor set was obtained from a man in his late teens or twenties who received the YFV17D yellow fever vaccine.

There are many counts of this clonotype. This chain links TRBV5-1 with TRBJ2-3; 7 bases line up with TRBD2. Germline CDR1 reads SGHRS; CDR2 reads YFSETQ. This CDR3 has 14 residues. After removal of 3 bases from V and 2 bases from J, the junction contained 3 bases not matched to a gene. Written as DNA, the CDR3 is TGCGCCAGCAGCTCCGGGACTATCACAGATACGCAGTATTTT. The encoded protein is CASSSGTITDTQYF.

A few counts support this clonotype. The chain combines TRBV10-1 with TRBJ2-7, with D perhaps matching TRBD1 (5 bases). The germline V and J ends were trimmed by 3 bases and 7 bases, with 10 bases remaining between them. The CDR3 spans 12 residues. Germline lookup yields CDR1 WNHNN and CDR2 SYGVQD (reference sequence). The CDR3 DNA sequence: TGCGCCAGCAGTGACCCTAACAGGGAGCAGTACTTC. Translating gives CASSDPNREQYF.

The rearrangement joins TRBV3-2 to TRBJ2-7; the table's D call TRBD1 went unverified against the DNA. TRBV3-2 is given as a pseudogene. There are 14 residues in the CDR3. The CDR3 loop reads CASHSGDRFDEQYF. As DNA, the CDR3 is TGTGCCAGCCACTCTGGGGACAGGTTCGACGAGCAGTACTTC.

The CDR3 region has the DNA TGTGCCAGCAGCGGACAACTAGCTCATGAGCAGTTCTTC. Its translation is CASSGQLAHEQFF. The J gene is TRBJ2-1, the V gene TRBV7-9; perhaps TRBD2 as D (6 bases). V was pared by 5 bases and J by 8 bases, with 13 bases between. The CDR3 is 13 residues long. Germline CDR1 and CDR2: SEHNR and FQNEAQ (reference sequence).

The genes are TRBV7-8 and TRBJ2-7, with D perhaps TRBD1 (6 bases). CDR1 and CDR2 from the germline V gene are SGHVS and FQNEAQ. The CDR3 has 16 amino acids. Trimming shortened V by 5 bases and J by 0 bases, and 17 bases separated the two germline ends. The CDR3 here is CASSPQGRGGSYEQYV. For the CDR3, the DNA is TGTGCCAGCAGCCCCCAGGGGCGCGGAGGCTCCTACGAGCAGTACGTC.

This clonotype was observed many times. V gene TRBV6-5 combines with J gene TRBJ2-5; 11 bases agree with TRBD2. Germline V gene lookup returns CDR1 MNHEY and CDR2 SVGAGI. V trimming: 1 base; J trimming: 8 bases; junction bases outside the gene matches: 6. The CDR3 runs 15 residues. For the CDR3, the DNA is TGTGCCAGCAGTTACTTGACTAGCGGGGAGGGAACCCAGTACTTC. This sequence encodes CASSYLTSGEGTQYF.

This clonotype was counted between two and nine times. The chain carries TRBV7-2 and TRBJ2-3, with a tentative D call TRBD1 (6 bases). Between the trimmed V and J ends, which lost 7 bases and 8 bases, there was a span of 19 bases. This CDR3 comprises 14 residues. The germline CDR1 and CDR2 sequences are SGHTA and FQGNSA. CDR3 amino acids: CASNRDKSSSTQYF. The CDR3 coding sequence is TGTGCCAGCAACCGGGACAAGAGTTCCAGTACGCAGTATTTT.

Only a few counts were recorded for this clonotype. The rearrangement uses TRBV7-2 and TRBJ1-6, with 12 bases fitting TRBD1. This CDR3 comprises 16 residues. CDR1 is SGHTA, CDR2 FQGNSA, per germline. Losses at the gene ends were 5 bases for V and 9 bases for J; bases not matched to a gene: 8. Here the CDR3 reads CASSPSRGQGASPLHF. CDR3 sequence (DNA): TGTGCCAGCAGCCCTAGCCGGGGACAGGGGGCTTCACCCCTCCACTTT.

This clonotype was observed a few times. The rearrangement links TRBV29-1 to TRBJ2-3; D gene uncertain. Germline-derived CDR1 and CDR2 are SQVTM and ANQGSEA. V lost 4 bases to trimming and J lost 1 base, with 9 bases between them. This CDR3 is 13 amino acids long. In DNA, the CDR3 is TGCAGCGTTGCAACACGAGGCACAGATACGCAGTATTTT. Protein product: CSVATRGTDTQYF.

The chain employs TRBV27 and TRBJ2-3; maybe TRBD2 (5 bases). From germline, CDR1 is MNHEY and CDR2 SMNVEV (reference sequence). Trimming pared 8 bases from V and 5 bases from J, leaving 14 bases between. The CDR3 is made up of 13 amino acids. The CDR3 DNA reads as TGTGCCAGCTTCTCGGAGAGGGTAGATACGCAGTATTTT. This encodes CASFSERVDTQYF.

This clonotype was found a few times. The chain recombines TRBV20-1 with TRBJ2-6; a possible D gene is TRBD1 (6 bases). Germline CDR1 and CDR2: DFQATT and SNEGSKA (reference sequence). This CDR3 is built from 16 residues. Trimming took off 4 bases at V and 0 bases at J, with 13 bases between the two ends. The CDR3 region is CSATGTTLSGANVLTF. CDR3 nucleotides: TGCAGTGCTACCGGGACAACCCTCTCTGGGGCCAACGTCCTGACTTTC.

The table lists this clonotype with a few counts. The CDR3 is CAWSMTTLGAFF. The CDR3 bases are TGTGCCTGGAGTATGACGACCCTTGGGGCTTTCTTT. The V call is TRBV30, the J call TRBJ1-1, with D unresolved. The CDR3 is made up of 12 amino acids. Trimming took 2 bases from V and 11 from J, leaving 15 bases between them. Germline V gives CDR1 GTSNPN, CDR2 SVGIG (reference sequence). Full variable domain (remainder filled in from reference TRBV30 and TRBJ1-1): SQTIHQWPATLVQPVGSPLSLECTVEGTSNPNLYWYRQAAGRGLQLLFYSVGIGQISSEVPQNLSASRPQDRQFILSSKKLLLSDSGFYLCAWSMTTLGAFFGQGTRLTVV.

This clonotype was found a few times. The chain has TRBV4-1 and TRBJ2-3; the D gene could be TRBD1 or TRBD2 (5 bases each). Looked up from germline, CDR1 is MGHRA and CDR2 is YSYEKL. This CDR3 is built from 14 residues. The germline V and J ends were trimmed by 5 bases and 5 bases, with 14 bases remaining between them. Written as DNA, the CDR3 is TGCGCCAGCAGCAACCCTAGGGACGGAGATACGCAGTATTTT. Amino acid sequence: CASSNPRDGDTQYF.

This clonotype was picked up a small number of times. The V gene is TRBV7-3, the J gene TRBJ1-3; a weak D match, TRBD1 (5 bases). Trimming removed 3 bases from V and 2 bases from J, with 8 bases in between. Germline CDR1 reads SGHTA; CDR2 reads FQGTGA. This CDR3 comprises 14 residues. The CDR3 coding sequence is TGTGCCAGCAGCTTCGGGGGAGCTGGAAACACCATATATTTT. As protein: CASSFGGAGNTIYF.

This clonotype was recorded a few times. In DNA, the CDR3 is TGCAGTGCGACCGGGGGACTATCCTACGAGCAGTACTTC. This codes for CSATGGLSYEQYF. The J gene is TRBJ2-7, the V gene TRBV20-1; 7 bases are a match to TRBD2. J lost 1 base, V lost 6 bases, and 6 bases had no gene match. CDR3 length: 13 amino acids. Looked up from germline, CDR1 is DFQATT and CDR2 is SNEGSKA (reference sequence).

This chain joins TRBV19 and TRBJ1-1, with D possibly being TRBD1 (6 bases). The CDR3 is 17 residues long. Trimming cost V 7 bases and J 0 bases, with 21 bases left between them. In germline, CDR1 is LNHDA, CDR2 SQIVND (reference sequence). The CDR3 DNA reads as TGTGCCAGTACTAAAACGGGACACGGATACCTGAACACTGAAGCTTTCTTT. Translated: CASTKTGHGYLNTEAFF.

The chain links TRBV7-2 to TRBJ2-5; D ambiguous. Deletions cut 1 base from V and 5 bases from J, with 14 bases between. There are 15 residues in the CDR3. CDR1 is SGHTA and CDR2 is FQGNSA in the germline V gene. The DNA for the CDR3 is TGTGCCAGCAGCTTAGTTCCGGGTGTGTGGGAGACCCAGTACTTC. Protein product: CASSLVPGVWETQYF. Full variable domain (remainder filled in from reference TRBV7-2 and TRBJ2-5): GAGVSQSPSNKVTEKGKDVELRCDPISGHTALYWYRQSLGQGLEFLIYFQGNSAPDKSGLPSDRFSAERTGGSVSTLTIQRTQQEDSAVYLCASSLVPGVWETQYFGPGTRLLVL.

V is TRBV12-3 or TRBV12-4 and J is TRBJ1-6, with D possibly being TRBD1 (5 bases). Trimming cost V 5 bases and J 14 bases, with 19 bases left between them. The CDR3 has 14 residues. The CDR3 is CASSPGTGLTALHF. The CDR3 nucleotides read TGTGCCAGCAGTCCGGGGACGGGCCTGACGGCCCTCCACTTT.

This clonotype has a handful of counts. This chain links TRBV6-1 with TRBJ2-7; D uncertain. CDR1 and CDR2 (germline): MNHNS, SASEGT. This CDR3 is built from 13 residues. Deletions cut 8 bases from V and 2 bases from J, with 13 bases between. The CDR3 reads CASPSDLTYEQYF. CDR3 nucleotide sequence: TGTGCCAGCCCCTCCGACCTAACCTACGAGCAGTACTTC.

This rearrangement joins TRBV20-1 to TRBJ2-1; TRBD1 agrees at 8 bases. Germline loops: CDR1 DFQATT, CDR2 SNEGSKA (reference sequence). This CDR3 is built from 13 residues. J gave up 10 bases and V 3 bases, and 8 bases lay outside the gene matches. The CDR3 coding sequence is TGCAGTGCTAGTAGGACAGGGACGGTGGAGCAGTTCTTC. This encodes CSASRTGTVEQFF.

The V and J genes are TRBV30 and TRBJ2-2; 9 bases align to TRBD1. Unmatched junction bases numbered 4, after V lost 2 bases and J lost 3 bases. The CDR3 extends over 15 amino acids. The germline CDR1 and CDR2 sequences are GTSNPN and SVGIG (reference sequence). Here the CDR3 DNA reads TGTGCCTGGAGTCGTTGGACAGGGGACACCGGGGAGCTGTTTTTT. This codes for CAWSRWTGDTGELFF.

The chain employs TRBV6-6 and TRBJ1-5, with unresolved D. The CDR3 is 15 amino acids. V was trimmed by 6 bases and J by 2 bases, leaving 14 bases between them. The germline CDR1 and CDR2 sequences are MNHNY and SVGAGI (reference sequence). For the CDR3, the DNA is TGTGCCAGCAGGGCGGACGCTGGGCGCAATCAGCCCCAGCATTTT. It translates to CASRADAGRNQPQHF.

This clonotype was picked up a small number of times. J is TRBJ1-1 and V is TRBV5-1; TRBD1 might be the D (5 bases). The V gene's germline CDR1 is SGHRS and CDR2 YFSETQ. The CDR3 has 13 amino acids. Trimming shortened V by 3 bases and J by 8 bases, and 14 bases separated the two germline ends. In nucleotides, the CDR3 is TGCGCCAGCAGCTCTGGGACCGAGCTAGAAGCTTTCTTT. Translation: CASSSGTELEAFF.

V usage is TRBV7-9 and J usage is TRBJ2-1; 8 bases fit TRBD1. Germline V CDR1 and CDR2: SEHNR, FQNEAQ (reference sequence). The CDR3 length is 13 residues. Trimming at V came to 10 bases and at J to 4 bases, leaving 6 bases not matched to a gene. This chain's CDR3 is CATSGDRYNEQFF. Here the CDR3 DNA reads TGTGCCACCTCTGGGGACAGGTACAATGAGCAGTTCTTC.

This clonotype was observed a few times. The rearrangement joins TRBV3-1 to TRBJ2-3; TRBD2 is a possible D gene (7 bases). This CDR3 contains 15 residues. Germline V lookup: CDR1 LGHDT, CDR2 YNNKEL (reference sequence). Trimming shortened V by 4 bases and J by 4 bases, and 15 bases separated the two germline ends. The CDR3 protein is CASSLGGPQADTQYF. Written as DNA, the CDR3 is TGTGCCAGCAGCCTCGGGGGGCCCCAGGCAGATACGCAGTATTTT.